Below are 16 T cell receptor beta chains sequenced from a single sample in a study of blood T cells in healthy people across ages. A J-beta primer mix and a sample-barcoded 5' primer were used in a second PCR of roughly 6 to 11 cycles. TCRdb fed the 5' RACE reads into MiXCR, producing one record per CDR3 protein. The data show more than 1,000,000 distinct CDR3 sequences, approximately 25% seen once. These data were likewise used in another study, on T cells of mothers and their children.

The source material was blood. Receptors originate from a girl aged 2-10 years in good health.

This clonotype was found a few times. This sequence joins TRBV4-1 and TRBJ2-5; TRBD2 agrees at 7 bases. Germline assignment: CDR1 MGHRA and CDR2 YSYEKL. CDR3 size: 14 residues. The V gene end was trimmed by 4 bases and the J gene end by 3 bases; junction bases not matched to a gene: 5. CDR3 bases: TGCGCCAGCAGCCGTAACGCGGGGGAAGAGACCCAGTACTTC. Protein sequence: CASSRNAGEETQYF.

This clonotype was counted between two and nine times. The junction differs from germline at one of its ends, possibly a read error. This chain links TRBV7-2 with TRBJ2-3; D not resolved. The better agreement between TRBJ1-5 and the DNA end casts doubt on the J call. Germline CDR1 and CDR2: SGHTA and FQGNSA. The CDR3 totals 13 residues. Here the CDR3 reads CASSLVPADTQHF. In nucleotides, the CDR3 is TGTGCCAGTAGCTTAGTGCCAGCAGATACGCAGCATTTT.

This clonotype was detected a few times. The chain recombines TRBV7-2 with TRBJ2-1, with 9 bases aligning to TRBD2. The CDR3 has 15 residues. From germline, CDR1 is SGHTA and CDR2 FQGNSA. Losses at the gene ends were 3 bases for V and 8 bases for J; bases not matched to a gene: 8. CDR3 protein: CASSLEAGGPYEQFF. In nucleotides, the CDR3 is TGTGCCAGCAGCTTGGAAGCGGGAGGCCCGTATGAGCAGTTCTTC.

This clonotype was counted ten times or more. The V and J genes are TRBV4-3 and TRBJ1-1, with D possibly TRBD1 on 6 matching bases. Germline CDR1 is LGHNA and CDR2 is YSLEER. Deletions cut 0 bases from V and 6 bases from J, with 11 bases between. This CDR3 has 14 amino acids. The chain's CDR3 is CASSQDGGHAEAFF. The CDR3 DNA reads TGCGCCAGCAGCCAAGATGGGGGACACGCTGAAGCTTTCTTT.

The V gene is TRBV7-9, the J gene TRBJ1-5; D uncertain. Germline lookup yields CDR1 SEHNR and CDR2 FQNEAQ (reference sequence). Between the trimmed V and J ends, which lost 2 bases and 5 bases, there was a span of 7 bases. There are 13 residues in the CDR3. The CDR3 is CASSLNGDQPQHF. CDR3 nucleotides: TGTGCCAGCAGCTTAAACGGAGATCAGCCCCAGCATTTT.

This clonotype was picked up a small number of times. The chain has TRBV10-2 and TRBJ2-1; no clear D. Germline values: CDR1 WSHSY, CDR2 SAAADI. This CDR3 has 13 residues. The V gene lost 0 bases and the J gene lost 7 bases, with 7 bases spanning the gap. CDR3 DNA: TGCGCCAGCAGTGAGTCGGGAAGTAATGAGCAGTTCTTC. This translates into CASSESGSNEQFF.

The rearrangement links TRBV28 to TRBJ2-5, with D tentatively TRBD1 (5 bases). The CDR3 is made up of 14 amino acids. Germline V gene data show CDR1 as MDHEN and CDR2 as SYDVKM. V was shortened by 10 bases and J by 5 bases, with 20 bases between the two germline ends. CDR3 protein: CAITQGSPLETQYF. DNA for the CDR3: TGTGCCATAACTCAGGGAAGCCCCCTCGAGACCCAGTACTTC.

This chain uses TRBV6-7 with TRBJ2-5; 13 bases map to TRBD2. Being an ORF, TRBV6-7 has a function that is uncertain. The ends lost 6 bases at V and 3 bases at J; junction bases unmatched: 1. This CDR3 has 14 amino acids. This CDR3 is CASRGLAGEETQYF. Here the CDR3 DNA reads TGTGCCAGCAGAGGACTAGCGGGGGAAGAGACCCAGTACTTC.

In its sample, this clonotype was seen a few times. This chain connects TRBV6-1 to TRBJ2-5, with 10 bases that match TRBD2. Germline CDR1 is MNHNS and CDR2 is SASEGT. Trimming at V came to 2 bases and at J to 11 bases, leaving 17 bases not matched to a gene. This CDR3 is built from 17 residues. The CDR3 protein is CASSERLAGDLSGEQYF. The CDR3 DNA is TGTGCCAGCAGTGAACGGCTAGCGGGAGATCTTTCTGGAGAGCAGTACTTC.

The chain's CDR3 is CASSLAGLEGKNIQYF. The CDR3 DNA reads as TGTGCCAGCAGTTTGGCGGGGCTCGAAGGCAAAAACATTCAGTACTTC. The chain combines TRBV28 with TRBJ2-4, with D maybe TRBD2 (6 bases). Between the trimmed V and J ends, which lost 3 bases and 3 bases, there was a span of 15 bases. The CDR3 is made up of 16 amino acids. CDR1 and CDR2 (germline): MDHEN, SYDVKM.

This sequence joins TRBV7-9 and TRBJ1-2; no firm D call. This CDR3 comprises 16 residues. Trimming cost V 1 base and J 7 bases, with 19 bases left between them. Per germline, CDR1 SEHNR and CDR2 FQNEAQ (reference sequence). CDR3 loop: CASSLGEWATGSGYTF. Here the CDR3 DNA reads TGTGCCAGCAGCTTAGGCGAATGGGCAACGGGGTCTGGCTACACCTTC.

The chain's CDR3 is CASSKYTGELFF. As DNA, the CDR3 is TGTGCCAGCAGCAAATACACCGGGGAGCTGTTTTTT. The chain uses TRBV14 and TRBJ2-2; D is unclear. The CDR3 length is 12 residues. Per the germline V gene, CDR1 is SGHDN and CDR2 is FVKESK. Trimming removed 5 bases at V and 3 bases at J, with 4 bases between.

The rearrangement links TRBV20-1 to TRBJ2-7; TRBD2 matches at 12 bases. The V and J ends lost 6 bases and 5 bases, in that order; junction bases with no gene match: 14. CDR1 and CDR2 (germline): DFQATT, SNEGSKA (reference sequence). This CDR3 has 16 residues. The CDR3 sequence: CSALRASGRAGNEQYF. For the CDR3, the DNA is TGCAGTGCCCTACGGGCTAGCGGGAGGGCCGGGAACGAGCAGTACTTC.

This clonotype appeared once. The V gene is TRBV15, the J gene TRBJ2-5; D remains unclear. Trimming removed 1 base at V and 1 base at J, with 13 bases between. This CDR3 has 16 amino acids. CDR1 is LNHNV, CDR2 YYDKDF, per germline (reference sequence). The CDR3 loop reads CATSRVGRRTQETQYF. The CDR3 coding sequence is TGTGCCACCAGCAGAGTTGGAAGAAGGACCCAAGAGACCCAGTACTTC.

The CDR3 is CASRGDWGYEQYF. CDR3 nucleotides: TGTGCCAGCCGAGGGGATTGGGGGTACGAGCAGTACTTC. V is TRBV14 and J is TRBJ2-1, with D tentatively TRBD1 or TRBD2 (5 bases each). The DNA end is a closer match to TRBJ2-7, so the J assignment may be wrong. The CDR3 extends over 13 amino acids. The germline V gene encodes CDR1 SGHDN and CDR2 FVKESK.

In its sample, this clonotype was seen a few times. The CDR3 loop reads CASSQDTESEDEQFF. The CDR3 region has the DNA TGTGCCAGCAGCCAAGACACGGAATCCGAGGATGAGCAGTTCTTC. The chain is built from TRBV3-1 and TRBJ2-1; no reliable D call. The CDR3 consists of 15 residues. Germline V gives CDR1 LGHDT, CDR2 YNNKEL (reference sequence). Between the trimmed V and J ends, which lost 0 bases and 8 bases, there was a span of 14 bases.